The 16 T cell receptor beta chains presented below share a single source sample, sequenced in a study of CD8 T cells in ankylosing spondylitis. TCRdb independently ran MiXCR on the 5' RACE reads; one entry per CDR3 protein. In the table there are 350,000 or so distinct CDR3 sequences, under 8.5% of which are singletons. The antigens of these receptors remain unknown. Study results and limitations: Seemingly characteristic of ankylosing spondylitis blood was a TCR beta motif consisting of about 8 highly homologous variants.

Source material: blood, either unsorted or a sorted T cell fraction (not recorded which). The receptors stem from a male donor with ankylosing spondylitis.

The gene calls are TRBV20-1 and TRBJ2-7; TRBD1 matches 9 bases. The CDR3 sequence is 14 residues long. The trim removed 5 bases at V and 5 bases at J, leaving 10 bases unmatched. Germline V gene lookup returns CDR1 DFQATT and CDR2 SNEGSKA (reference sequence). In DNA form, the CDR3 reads TGCAGTGCTGGGGATAGGACAGGGGTCCACGAGCAGTACTTC. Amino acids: CSAGDRTGVHEQYF.

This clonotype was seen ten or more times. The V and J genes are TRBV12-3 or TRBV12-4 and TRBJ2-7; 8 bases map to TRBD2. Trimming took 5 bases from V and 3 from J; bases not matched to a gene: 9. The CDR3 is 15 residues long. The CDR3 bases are TGTGCCAGCAGTCCACCGGGACTAGAACTCTACGAGCAGTACTTC. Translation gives CASSPPGLELYEQYF.

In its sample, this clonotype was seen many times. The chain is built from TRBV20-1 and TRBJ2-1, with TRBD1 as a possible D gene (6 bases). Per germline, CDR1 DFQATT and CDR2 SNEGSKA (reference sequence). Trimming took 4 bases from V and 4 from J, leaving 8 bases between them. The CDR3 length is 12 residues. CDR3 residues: CSAIRGYNEQFF. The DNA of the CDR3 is TGCAGTGCTATCAGGGGTTACAATGAGCAGTTCTTC.

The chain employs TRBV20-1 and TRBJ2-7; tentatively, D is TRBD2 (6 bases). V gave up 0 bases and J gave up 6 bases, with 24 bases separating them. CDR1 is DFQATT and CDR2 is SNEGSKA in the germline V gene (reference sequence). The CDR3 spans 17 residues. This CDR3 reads CSARDRSRGGSGREQYF. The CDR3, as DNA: TGCAGTGCTAGAGATCGGTCGCGTGGGGGGTCGGGGCGCGAGCAGTACTTC.

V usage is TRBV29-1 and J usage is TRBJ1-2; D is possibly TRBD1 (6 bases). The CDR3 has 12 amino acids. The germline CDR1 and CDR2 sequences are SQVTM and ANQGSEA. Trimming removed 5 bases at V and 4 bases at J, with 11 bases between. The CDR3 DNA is TGCAGCGTTAATCAGGGGATCTATGGCTACACCTTC. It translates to CSVNQGIYGYTF.

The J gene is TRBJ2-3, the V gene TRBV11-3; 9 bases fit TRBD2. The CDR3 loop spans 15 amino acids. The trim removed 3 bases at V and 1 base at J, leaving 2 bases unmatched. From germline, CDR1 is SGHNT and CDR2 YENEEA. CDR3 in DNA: TGTGCCAGCAGCTTTAGCGGGAGAGGCACAGATACGCAGTATTTT. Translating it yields CASSFSGRGTDTQYF. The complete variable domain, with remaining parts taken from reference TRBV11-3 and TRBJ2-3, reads EAGVVQSPRYKIIEKKQPVAFWCNPISGHNTLYWYLQNLGQGPELLIRYENEEAVDDSQLPKDRFSAERLKGVDSTLKIQPAELGDSAVYLCASSFSGRGTDTQYFGPGTRLTVL.

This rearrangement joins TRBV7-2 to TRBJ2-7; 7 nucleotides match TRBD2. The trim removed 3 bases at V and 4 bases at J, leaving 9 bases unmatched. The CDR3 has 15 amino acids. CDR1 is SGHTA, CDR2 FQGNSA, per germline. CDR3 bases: TGTGCCAGCAGCTTCCGCGGAGGACTAGTGTACGAGCAGTACTTC. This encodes CASSFRGGLVYEQYF.

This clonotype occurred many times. CDR3 nucleotide sequence: TGTGCCACGCAACTACAGGGGCCTATGAATGAGCAGTTCTTC. It is translated as CATQLQGPMNEQFF. The chain employs TRBV6-1 and TRBJ2-1; the match to TRBD1 covers 7 bases. The CDR3 is 14 amino acids. Germline V gene sequence: CDR1 MNHNS, CDR2 SASEGT. V lost 10 bases to trimming and J lost 7 bases; unmatched junction nucleotides: 13.

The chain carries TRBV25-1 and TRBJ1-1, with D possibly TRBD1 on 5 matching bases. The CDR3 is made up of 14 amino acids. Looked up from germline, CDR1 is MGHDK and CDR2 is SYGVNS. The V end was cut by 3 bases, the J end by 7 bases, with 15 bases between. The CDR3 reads CASSEVDRDSEAFF. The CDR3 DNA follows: TGTGCCAGCAGTGAGGTCGACAGAGATAGTGAAGCTTTCTTT.

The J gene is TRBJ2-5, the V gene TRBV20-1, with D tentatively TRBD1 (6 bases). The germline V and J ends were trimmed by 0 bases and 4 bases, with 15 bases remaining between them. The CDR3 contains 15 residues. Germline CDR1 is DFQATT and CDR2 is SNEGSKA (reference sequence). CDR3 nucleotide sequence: TGCAGTGCTAGAGACGAACAGGGTTTTGCAGAGACCCAGTACTTC. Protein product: CSARDEQGFAETQYF.

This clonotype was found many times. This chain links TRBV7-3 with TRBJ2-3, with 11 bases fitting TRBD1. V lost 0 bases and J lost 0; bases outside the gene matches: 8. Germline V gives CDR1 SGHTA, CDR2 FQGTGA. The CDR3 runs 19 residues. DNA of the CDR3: TGTGCCAGCAGCTTAACCGGGACAGGGGGGGGATTTAGCACAGATACGCAGTATTTT. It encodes CASSLTGTGGGFSTDTQYF. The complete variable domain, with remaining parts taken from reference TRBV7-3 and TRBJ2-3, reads GAGVSQTPSNKVTEKGKYVELRCDPISGHTALYWYRQSLGQGPEFLIYFQGTGAADDSGLPNDRFFAVRPEGSVSTLKIQRTERGDSAVYLCASSLTGTGGGFSTDTQYFGPGTRLTVL.

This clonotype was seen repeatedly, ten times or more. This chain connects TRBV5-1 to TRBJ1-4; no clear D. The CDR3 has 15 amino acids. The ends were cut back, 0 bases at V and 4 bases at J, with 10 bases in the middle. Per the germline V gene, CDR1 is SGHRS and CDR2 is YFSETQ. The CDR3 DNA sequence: TGCGCCAGCAGCTTGGACGGCAGAAATAATGAAAAACTGTTTTTT. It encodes CASSLDGRNNEKLFF.

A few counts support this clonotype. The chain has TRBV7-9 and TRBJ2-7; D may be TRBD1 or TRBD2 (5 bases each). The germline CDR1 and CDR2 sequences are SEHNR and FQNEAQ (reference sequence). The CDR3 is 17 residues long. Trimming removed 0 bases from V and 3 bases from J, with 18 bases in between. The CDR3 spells CASSLAPGAEMGYEQYF. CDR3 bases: TGTGCCAGCAGCTTAGCGCCCGGGGCTGAAATGGGCTACGAGCAGTACTTC.

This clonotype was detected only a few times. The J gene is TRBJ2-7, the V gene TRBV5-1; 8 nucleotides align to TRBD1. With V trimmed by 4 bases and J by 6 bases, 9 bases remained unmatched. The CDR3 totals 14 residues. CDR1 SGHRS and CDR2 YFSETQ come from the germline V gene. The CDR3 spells CASSVQGAVGEQYF. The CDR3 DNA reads TGCGCCAGCAGCGTCCAGGGGGCCGTGGGCGAGCAGTACTTC.

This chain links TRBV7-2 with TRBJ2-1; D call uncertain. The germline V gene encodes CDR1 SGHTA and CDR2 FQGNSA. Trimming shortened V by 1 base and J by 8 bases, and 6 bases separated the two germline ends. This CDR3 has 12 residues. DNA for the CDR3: TGTGCCAGCAGCTTAGTCGACCATGAGCAGTTCTTC. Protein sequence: CASSLVDHEQFF.

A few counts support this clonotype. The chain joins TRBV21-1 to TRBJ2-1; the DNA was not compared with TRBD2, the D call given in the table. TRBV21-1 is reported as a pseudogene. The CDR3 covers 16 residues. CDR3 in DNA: TGTGCCAGCAGCAAAGCACGGCAGGGACCTTACAATGAGCAGTTCTTC. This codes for CASSKARQGPYNEQFF.